This entry is about one T cell receptor beta chain. Its antigen remains unknown. Looked up from germline, CDR1 is SGHRS and CDR2 is YFSETQ. CDR3 length equals 17 residues. With V trimmed by 3 bases and J by 1 base, 12 bases remained unmatched. This specimen belongs to a study of CD8+ T cells in alopecia areata. Study-level results: Higher clonality and more expanded CD8+ clones appeared in lesional than normal scalp.

cDNA serving as the sequencing template came from extracted, reverse transcribed RNA. Data came from immunoSEQ multiplex PCR; TCRdb stores just in-frame clones and leaves some out. The sample contains about 60,000 clones, just over 45% of which appear only once. The treatment is: oral pan-JAK inhibitor, 5-10 mg twice daily. Sample: CD8+ T cells sorted from blood, taken at roughly week 38, from a patient treated with tofacitinib. The sequence was collected from a human donor with alopecia areata. The chain links TRBV5-1 to TRBJ1-1, with 7 bases identical to TRBD1. The CDR3: CASSSGQKSRENTEAFF. In nucleotides, the CDR3 is TGCGCCAGCAGCTCGGGACAGAAATCTAGGGAGAACACTGAAGCTTTCTTT.